Described below is a single T cell receptor beta chain sequence and its context. This clonotype occurred many times. Its antigen remains undetermined. The input lacks base qualities; no much larger clone sits a single base away. The library came from multiplex PCR. Data came from an Illumina HiSeq 4000. To build TCR beta libraries, CDR3 regions were amplified by Arm-PCR using iRepertoire HTBI primers. Gel purification was performed on PCR products prior to sequencing. The published analysis was carried out like this. Gene usage analysis of CDR3 amino acid clonotypes used the approximately 62 TRBV and 11 to 15 TRBJ segments found across samples. COPE and FqMerger were used to merge filtered high-quality paired reads into contigs. BLAST was used to align contigs to the IMGT TRBV, TRBD and TRBJ reference genes, and CDR3 was defined following IMGT. Highly expanded clones were defined as clonotypes with a frequency above 0.1%. Shannon entropy served as the measure of repertoire diversity, while the Gini coefficient captured V-J evenness. Public clonotypes were defined as clonotypes shared by more than one individual. The public reads were reprocessed in TCRdb via fastp at Q25 and MiXCR, keeping in-frame beta chains. Identical CDR3 proteins give one entry, which carries the most common genes and DNA. What appears here as the V and J calls and clone size reflects TCRdb's work, not the paper's. For this sample the table gives 400,000 to 500,000 distinct CDR3 sequences, of which roughly 15% were detected only once. The top ten clones comprise roughly 10% of the sample.

The data belong to a study of regulatory T cells in long-lasting Graves disease (TCRdb year 2021). Regarding the study in general: Newly diagnosed Graves' disease patients had taken antithyroid drugs for less than 3 months. A total of around 35 samples were covered by TCR sequencing, comprising approximately 13 persistent and about 20 newly diagnosed Graves' disease patients. The study took place in China and was registered as a clinical trial. Persistent Graves' disease patients were compared with newly diagnosed Graves' disease patients by peripheral blood TCR sequencing and RNA sequencing.

Including cysteine and phenylalanine, the CDR3 has 15 amino acids. The read is trimmed to its CDR3 DNA, 45 bases read in frame from base 1. For CDR1 and CDR2, the germline V gene lists KGHDR and SFDVKD. Relative to germline, V is 6 bases shorter and J is 9 bases shorter, with 20 bases between their ends. Here is what the overall study found, with its caveats: The small sample size was acknowledged by the authors as a limitation that may reduce accuracy. Preferential use of TRBV28, TRBJ1-2 and TRBJ2-5 was observed in persistent disease, whereas TRBV20-1 and TRBJ2-1 were favored in newly diagnosed disease. Compared with newly diagnosed patients, persistent Graves' disease patients had lower TCR Shannon entropy and fewer highly expanded clones, which suggests clonal expansion. Only peripheral blood was studied, because thyroid tissue, the primary lesion, was inaccessible. More public clonotypes were shared among persistent patients (under 3,000) than among newly diagnosed patients (966). Only the TCR beta chain was sequenced and analyzed.

The sample's time point label is to be understood as: newly diagnosed GD, antithyroid drugs for less than 3 months. For both TCR sequencing and RNA sequencing, RNA was extracted from PBMCs using TRIzol. The diagnosis of Graves' disease was made according to American Thyroid Association guidelines. The patients came from an endocrinology department in Xi'an, China. From each patient, about 9 milliliters of peripheral blood was collected into an EDTA anticoagulant tube. Ficoll Paque Plus density gradient separation was used to isolate PBMCs, and no further T cell sorting was done. RNA quality was checked with an Agilent 2100 Bioanalyzer and agarose gel, and concentration with a NanoDrop 2000. This sample was also put to use in a study of T cells in Graves' hyperthyroidism and ophthalmopathy. That second publication adds: Stable Graves' hyperthyroidism was defined as the absence of progression to ophthalmopathy over 18 months of follow-up. Hyperthyroidism patients were aged 18 to 65 years and newly diagnosed, with disease duration of less than 2 months. The study excluded patients with uncontrolled infections, other autoimmune diseases, pregnancy or lactation. Diagnoses relied on clinical symptoms, serum thyroxine and TRAb, thyroid ultrasound and orbital computed tomography. The TCR CDR3 was subjected to a first round of RT-PCR using the HTBI primer set and the Qiagen OneStep RT-PCR kit. Most expanded thyroid clonotypes (frequency above 0.001) were also detected in blood, a finding suggesting that blood repertoires may reflect thyroid immune responses. A model built on a 13 V-J signature distinguished ophthalmopathy from stable hyperthyroidism, reaching roughly 88% sensitivity and around 81% specificity in cross-validation and 80%/75% in testing. During validation, the model predicted progression to ophthalmopathy a median of approximately six months ahead of onset, with 70.59% sensitivity and roughly 75% specificity. A discovery cohort of around 98 patients, fewer than 50 with Graves' ophthalmopathy and about 60 with stable Graves' hyperthyroidism, was used to find distinguishing TCR V-J signatures. An independent validation cohort of around 19 hyperthyroidism patients and 17 patients who later progressed to ophthalmopathy tested prospective prediction of ophthalmopathy. The 90 to 100 discovery patients were randomly split 7:3 into training and test sets. In addition, the study compared T-cell repertoires in thyroid tissue and in blood from several Graves' hyperthyroidism patients. After sampling, hyperthyroidism patients received methimazole starting at 30 mg daily, and ophthalmopathy patients received high-dose intravenous methylprednisolone. Libraries were constructed in a second round of multiplex PCR, after which size selection and purification were performed. The libraries were sequenced on an Illumina HiSeq2000 using paired-end 100 bp reads. SOAPnuke was used to process the raw data, throwing out any read that contained adapters or uncalled bases, had a mean Phred below 15, or lacked an exact constant-primer or identifier match. COPE v1.2.5 was used to merge the high-quality paired reads, and each unique nucleotide sequence was defined as a clonotype. Clonotypes were aligned to IMGT TRBV, TRBD and TRBJ reference segments using MiTCR v1.1. Analysis was restricted to V-J combinations with a frequency above 0.0001, which covered roughly 99% of repertoires. A TCS score was defined as the ratio between F50 (clonal expansion) and ExV (chaos), using BLOSUM62-based TCRdist between CDR3 peptides within each V-J. Welch's t-statistics and random forest reduced fewer than 550 V-J features to under 15, which were used in a naive Bayes classifier (R e1071). Sample size was not statistically predetermined, and blinding of investigators to group allocation was not performed. The paper reports TCR Vbeta CDR3 sequencing of some 140 peripheral blood samples: some 44 ophthalmopathy, about 75 hyperthyroidism and approximately 17 progressor patients.

This clonotype was obtained from a woman aged 30 to 39 with Graves disease. Donor details come from another sample of the same person, matched by shared clones. This material consisted of peripheral blood mononuclear cells (PBMCs), taken at new diagnosis, from a patient treated with antithyroid drugs. The chain joins TRBV24-1 to TRBJ2-1, with TRBD2 tentatively as D gene (5 bases match). Here the CDR3 is given as CATSPRDGPEIEQFF. The DNA sequence follows: TGTGCCACCAGTCCACGGGATGGGCCCGAAATTGAGCAGTTCTTC.